This T cell receptor beta chain emerged from a study of shared clonotypes between healthy human individuals. Findings and limits, study-wide: Sharing across four donors was highest in naive CD4 (around 5%) and lowest in memory CD8 (0.4%). Naive subsets generally had larger estimated richness than memory subsets.

Positively selected for CCR7, the CD45RO-negative cells used as naive CD8 cells excluded terminally differentiated effector memory CD45RA+ cells. Every contributor of samples was a Caucasian grown-up residing in Nashville, Tennessee. Some 30,000 T cell genomes, or around 180 ng DNA, went into the sorted-subset replicate PCRs. Data came from immunoSEQ multiplex PCR; TCRdb stores just in-frame clones and leaves some out. The table has some 2,000,000 clones, around 96% seen once. This clone was detected only a few times. The antigen is not known. Other DNA sequences within the sample encode an identical CDR3. V lost 2 bases, J lost 6 bases, and 1 base stayed unmatched. The CDR3 loop spans 13 amino acids. Germline V gene lookup returns CDR1 SGHNT and CDR2 YYREEE (reference sequence).

V gene TRBV5-4 combines with J gene TRBJ2-1, with 8 positions matching TRBD1. What was sequenced was naive CD8+ T cells sorted from blood. The TCR comes from a man aged 18 to 30 in good health. The CDR3 loop is CASSFTGGNEQFF. The CDR3 DNA sequence: TGTGCCAGCAGCTTTACAGGGGGCAATGAGCAGTTCTTC.